What follows is one TCR beta chain and its context. No cognate antigen has been identified for it. One base away there is no much larger clone; base qualities are not given. The donors were about 40 Caucasian individuals from Russia, aged about 6 to 95 years, who were systemically healthy. Each donor gave 8 to 10 milliliters of peripheral blood, drawn into EDTA-treated Vacutainer tubes. Ficoll-Paque density-gradient centrifugation was used to isolate PBMCs, with at least 7 million per sample. Trizol reagent was used to extract total RNA from PBMCs, with at least 5 micrograms per sample. The percentages of naive CD45RAhigh/CD27high T cells were determined by flow cytometry on a PBMC aliquot from every donor. The record originates from a study of blood T cells in healthy people across ages (dated by TCRdb to about 2015). About the full investigation: Template switching captured roughly one uniquely barcoded TCR beta cDNA molecule per two T cells in model experiments. Using deep sequencing normalized with unique cDNA molecular identifiers, the study measured how TCR beta repertoire diversity changes with age. The donors were divided into four age groups: young (average around 15 years), middle-aged (roughly 40), aged (approximately 59) and long-lived (more than 75). To avoid experimental bias, donors of different ages were distributed randomly across sequencing lanes. Two additional independent replicas of 1 million unique cDNA reads from the same blood draw were analyzed for two donors (one aged 18 to 29 and one aged 80 or older). The full study reports these points: Because the CMV infection status of the donors was unknown, age-related changes in expanded clonotypes may potentially have been confounded. Bulk unsorted PBMC profiling prevented conclusive comparison of naive and antigen-experienced compartments. Compared with the aged group, more naive CD4+ T cells, fewer expanded clones and increased TCR diversity were shown by the long-lived group, suggesting age selection. A strong correlation was found between observed TCR beta diversity and the percentage of naive T cells measured by flow cytometry. Observed TCR beta diversity per million T cells fell roughly linearly with age, and a significant reduction was already apparent by age roughly 40. Estimates of total diversity based on one million sequenced T cells were regarded as lower bounds and as underestimates.

Libraries were made using 5' RACE. TCRdb shows the sequencer as Illumina HiSeq 2500. A second about 7 to 11 cycle PCR used a sample-barcoded 5' primer and a J-beta primer mix. A template-switch 5' adaptor carrying 12 random nucleotides introduced a unique molecular identifier onto each TCR beta cDNA molecule. Each sample yielded at least 2.5 million CDR3-containing paired-end reads. The Mint cDNA synthesis kit, primed by a TRBC-specific oligonucleotide, was used to synthesize first-strand cDNA from all RNA. Following uracil-DNA glycosylase treatment, a first 18-cycle PCR with universal primers M1SS and BC2_uni_R was performed on all cDNA. The study's processing was this. Each sample was normalized by randomly selecting 1 million high-quality reads, each carrying a distinct molecular identifier. Reads with shared molecular identifiers were discarded instead of being binned into consensus sequences. MiTCR, with a Q25 quality threshold and the strictest error-elimination algorithm, was used for CDR3 identification, clonotype clustering and error correction. A nonparametric unseen species model with Euler transformation was used to estimate a lower bound on total TCR beta diversity. In-frame beta chains were kept once TCRdb had trimmed the public reads at Q25 with fastp and called clones with MiXCR. Identical CDR3 proteins give one entry, which carries the most common genes and DNA. The V and J calls were not made by the authors but by TCRdb's processing. The sample records fewer than 950,000 distinct CDR3 sequences, around 36% of which are singletons. The ten largest make up approximately 12% of the sample.

This receptor was identified in a man aged 18 to 29 in good health. The sample was blood.

The CDR3 reads CASSVGWAGNSPLHF. The sequence in DNA is TGTGCCAGCAGCGTAGGCTGGGCCGGGAATTCACCCCTCCACTTT. The rearranged chain carries TRBV9 and TRBJ1-6; a confident D gene designation cannot be given. CDR1 and CDR2 are read off the germline V gene as SGDLS and YYNGEE. V and J are truncated by 0 bases and 7 bases respectively, leaving an intervening sequence of 11 bases. From the cysteine up to the phenylalanine, the CDR3 has a length of 15 residues. The read is trimmed to its CDR3 DNA, 45 bases read in frame from base 1.